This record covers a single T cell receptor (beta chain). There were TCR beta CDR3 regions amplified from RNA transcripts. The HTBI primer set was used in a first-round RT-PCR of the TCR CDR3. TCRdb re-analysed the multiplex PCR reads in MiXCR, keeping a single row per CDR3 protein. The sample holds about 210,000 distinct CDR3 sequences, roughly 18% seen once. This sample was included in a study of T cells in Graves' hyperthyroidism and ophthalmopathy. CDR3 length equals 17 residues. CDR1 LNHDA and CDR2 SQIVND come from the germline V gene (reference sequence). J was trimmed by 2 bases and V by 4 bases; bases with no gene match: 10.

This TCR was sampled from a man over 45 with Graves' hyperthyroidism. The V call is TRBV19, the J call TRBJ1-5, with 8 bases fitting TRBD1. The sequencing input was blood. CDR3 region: CASSNKRQGRGNQPQHF. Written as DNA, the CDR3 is TGTGCCAGTAGTAACAAACGACAGGGGCGAGGCAATCAGCCCCAGCATTTT.